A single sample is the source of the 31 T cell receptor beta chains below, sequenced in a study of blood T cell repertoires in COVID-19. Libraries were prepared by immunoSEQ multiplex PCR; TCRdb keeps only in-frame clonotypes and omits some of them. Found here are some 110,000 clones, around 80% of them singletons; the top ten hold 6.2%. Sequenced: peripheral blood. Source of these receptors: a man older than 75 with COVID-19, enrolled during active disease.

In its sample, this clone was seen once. Written as DNA, the CDR3 is TGTGCCAGCAGTGTGTGGACTTACAATGAGCAGTTCTTC. As protein: CASSVWTYNEQFF. This sequence joins TRBV2 and TRBJ2-1; weak D call: TRBD2 (5 bases). The V gene's germline CDR1 is SNHLY and CDR2 FYNNEI. V lost 4 bases and J 4 bases, leaving 8 bases between the germline ends. This CDR3 is built from 13 residues.

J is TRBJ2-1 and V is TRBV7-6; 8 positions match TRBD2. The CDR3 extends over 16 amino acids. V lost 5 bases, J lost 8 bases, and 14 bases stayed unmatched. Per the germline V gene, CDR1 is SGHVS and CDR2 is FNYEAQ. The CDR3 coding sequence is TGTGCCAGCAGCACCGAGCGGGAGTATTATTCTCATGAGCAGTTCTTC. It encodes CASSTEREYYSHEQFF. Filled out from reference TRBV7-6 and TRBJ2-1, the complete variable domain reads GAGVSQSPRYKVTKRGQDVALRCDPISGHVSLYWYRQALGQGPEFLTYFNYEAQQDKSGLPNDRFSAERPEGSISTLTIQRTEQRDSAMYRCASSTEREYYSHEQFFGPGTRLTVL.

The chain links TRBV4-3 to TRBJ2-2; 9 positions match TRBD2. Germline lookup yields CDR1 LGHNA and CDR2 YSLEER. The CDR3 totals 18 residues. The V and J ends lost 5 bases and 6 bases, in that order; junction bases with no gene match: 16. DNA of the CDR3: TGCGCCAGCAGCTTCGAATTAGCACAGGGACTAGCTGCCGGGGAGCTGTTTTTT. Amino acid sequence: CASSFELAQGLAAGELFF.

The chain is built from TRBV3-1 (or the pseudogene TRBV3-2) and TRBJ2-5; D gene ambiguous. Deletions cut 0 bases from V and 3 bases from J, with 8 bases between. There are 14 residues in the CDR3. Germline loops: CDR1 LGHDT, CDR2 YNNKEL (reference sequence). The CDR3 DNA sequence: TGTGCCAGCAGCCAAGATTTAGAGGAAGAGACCCAGTACTTC. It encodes CASSQDLEEETQYF.

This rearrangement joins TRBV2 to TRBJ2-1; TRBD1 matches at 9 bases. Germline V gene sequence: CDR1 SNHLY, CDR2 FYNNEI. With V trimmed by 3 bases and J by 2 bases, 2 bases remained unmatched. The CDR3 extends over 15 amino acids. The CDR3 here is CASSDGTGPYNEQFF. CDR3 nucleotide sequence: TGTGCCAGCAGTGACGGGACAGGGCCCTACAATGAGCAGTTCTTC.

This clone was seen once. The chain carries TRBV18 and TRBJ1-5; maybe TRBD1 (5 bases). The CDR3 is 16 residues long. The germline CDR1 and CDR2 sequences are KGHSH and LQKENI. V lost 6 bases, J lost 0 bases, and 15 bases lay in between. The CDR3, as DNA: TGTGCCAGCTCCCCCCGTGATAGGGGTAGCAATCAGCCCCAGCATTTT. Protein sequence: CASSPRDRGSNQPQHF.

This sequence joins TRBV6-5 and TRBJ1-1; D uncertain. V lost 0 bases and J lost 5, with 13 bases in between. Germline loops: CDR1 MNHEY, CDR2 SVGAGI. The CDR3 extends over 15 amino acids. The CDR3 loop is CASSYSMVPKTEAFF. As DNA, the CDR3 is TGTGCCAGCAGTTACTCGATGGTCCCTAAGACTGAAGCTTTCTTT.

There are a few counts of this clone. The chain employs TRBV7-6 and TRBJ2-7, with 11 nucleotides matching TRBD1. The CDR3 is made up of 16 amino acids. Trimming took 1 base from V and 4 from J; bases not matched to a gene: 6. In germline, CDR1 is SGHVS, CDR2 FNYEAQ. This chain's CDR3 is CASSLGGGTGGYEQYF. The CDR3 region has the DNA TGTGCCAGCAGCTTAGGCGGTGGGACAGGGGGATACGAGCAGTACTTC.

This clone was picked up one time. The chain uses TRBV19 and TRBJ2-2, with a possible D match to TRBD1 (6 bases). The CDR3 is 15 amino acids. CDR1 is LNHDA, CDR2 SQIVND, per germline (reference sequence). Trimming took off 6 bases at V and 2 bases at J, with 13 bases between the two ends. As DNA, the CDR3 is TGTGCCAGTAGACCGGGACAACTTAACACCGGGGAGCTGTTTTTT. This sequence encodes CASRPGQLNTGELFF.

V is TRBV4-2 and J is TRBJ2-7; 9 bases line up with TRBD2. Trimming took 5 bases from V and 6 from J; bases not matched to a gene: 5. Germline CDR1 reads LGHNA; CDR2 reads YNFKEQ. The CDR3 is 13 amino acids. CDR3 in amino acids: CASSWGLAAEQYF. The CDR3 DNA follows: TGTGCCAGCAGCTGGGGACTAGCTGCCGAGCAGTACTTC.

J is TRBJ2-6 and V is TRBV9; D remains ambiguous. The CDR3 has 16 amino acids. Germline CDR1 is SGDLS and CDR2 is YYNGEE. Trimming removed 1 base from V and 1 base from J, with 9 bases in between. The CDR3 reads CASSVSVGSGANVLTF. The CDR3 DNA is TGTGCCAGCAGCGTAAGCGTCGGATCTGGGGCCAACGTCCTGACTTTC. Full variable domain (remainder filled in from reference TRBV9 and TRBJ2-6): DSGVTQTPKHLITATGQRVTLRCSPRSGDLSVYWYQQSLDQGLQFLIQYYNGEERAKGNILERFSAQQFPDLHSELNLSSLELGDSALYFCASSVSVGSGANVLTFGAGSRLTVL.

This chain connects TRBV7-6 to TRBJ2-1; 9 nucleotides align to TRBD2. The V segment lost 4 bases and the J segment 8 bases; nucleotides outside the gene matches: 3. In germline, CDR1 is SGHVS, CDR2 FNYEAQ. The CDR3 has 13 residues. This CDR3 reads CASSWQREDEQFF. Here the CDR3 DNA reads TGTGCCAGCAGCTGGCAGCGGGAGGATGAGCAGTTCTTC.

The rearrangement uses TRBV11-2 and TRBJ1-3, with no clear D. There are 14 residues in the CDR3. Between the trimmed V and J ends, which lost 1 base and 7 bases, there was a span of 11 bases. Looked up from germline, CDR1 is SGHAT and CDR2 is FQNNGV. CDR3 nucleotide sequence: TGTGCCAGCAGCTTAGCCGCGACATGGAACACCATATATTTT. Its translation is CASSLAATWNTIYF.

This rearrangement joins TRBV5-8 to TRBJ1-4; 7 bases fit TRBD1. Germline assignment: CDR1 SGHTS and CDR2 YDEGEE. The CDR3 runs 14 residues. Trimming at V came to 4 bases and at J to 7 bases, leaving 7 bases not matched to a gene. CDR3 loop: CASSHRDRTEKLFF. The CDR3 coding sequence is TGTGCCAGCAGCCACAGGGACAGAACTGAAAAACTGTTTTTT.

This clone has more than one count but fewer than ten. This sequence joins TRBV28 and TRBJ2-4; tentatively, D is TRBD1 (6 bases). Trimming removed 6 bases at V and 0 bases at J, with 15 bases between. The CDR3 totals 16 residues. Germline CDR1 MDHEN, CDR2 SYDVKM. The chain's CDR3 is CASSPGGGVAKNIQYF. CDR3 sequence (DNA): TGTGCCAGCAGCCCTGGGGGCGGAGTAGCCAAAAACATTCAGTACTTC. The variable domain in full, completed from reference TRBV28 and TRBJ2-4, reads DVKVTQSSRYLVKRTGEKVFLECVQDMDHENMFWYRQDPGLGLRLIYFSYDVKMKEKGDIPEGYSVSREKKERFSLILESASTNQTSMYLCASSPGGGVAKNIQYFGAGTRLSVL.

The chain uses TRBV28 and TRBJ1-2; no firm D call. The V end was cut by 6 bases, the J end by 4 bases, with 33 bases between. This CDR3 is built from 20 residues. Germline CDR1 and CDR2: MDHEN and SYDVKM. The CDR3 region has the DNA TGTGCCAGCAGCTTGTTCCCCGGGAGCGGCGAGGTTACGGGTTTCTATGGCTACACCTTC. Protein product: CASSLFPGSGEVTGFYGYTF.

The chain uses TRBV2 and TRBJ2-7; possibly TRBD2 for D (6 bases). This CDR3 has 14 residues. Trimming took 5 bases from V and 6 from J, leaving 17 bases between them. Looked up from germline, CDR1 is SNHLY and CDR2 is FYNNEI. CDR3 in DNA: TGTGCCAGCAGTCCGGGACTCCTCTTTTCCGAGCAGTACTTC. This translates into CASSPGLLFSEQYF. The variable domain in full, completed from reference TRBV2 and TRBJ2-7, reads EPEVTQTPSHQVTQMGQEVILRCVPISNHLYFYWYRQILGQKVEFLVSFYNNEISEKSEIFDDQFSVERPDGSNFTLKIRSTKLEDSAMYFCASSPGLLFSEQYFGPGTRLTVT.

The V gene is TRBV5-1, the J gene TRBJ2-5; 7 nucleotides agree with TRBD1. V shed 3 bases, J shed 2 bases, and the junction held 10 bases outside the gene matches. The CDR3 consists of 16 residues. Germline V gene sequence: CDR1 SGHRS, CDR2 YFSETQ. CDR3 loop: CASSWTGGTAQETQYF. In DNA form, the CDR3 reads TGCGCCAGCAGCTGGACGGGTGGGACAGCTCAAGAGACCCAGTACTTC.

CDR3 protein: CASSRTGGDQPQHF. CDR3 DNA: TGTGCCAGTAGTAGGACAGGGGGAGATCAGCCCCAGCATTTT. The chain links TRBV19 to TRBJ1-5, with TRBD1 matching 10 bases. V shed 4 bases and J 5 bases; nucleotides not matched to a gene: 2. Germline V CDR1 and CDR2: LNHDA, SQIVND (reference sequence). The CDR3 spans 14 residues.

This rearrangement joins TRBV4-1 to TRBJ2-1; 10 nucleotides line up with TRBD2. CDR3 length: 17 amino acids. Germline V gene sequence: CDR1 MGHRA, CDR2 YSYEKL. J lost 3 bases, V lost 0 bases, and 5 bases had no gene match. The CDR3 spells CASSQDRAGGGYNEQFF. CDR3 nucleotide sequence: TGCGCCAGCAGCCAAGATAGAGCGGGAGGGGGCTACAATGAGCAGTTCTTC.

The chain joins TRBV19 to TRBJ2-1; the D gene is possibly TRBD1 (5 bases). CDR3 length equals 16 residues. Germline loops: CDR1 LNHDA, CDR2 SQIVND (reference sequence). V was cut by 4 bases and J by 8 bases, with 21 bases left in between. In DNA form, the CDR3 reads TGTGCCAGTAGTAGGCAGGGTGATTCTTATTACGATGAGCAGTTCTTC. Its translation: CASSRQGDSYYDEQFF.

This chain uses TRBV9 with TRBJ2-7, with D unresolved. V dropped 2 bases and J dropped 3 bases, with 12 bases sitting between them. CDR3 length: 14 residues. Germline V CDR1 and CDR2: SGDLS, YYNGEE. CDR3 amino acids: CASSVSGISYEQYF. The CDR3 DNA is TGTGCCAGCAGCGTCTCAGGTATAAGCTACGAGCAGTACTTC.

The CDR3 DNA follows: TGTGCCAGCTCCCCGGGGGCAACTAATGAAAAACTGTTTTTT. Its translation: CASSPGATNEKLFF. The chain joins TRBV2 to TRBJ1-4, with D perhaps matching TRBD1 (5 bases). V was shortened by 8 bases and J by 0 bases, with 10 bases between the two germline ends. Per germline, CDR1 SNHLY and CDR2 FYNNEI. This CDR3 is built from 14 residues.

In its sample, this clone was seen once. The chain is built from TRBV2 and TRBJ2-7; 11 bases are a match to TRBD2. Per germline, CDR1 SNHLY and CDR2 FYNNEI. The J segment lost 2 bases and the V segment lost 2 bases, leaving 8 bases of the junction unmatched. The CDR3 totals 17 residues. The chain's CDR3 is CASSERRLAGGPYEQYF. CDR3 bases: TGTGCCAGCAGTGAACGTCGGCTAGCGGGAGGCCCCTACGAGCAGTACTTC.

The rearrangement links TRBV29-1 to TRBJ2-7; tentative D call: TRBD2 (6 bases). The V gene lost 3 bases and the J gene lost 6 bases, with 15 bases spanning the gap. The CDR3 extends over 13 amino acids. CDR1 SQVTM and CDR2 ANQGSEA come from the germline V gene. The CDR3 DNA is TGCAGCGTTGAGAATCAGGGAGGTGGCGAGCAGTACTTC. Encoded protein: CSVENQGGGEQYF.

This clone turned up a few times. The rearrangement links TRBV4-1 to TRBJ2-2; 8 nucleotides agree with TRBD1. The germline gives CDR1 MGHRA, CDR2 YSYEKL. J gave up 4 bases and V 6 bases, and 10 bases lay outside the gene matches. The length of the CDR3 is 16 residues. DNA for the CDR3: TGCGCCAGCAGGAATAGGGACAGGAGATTCACCGGGGAGCTGTTTTTT. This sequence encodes CASRNRDRRFTGELFF.

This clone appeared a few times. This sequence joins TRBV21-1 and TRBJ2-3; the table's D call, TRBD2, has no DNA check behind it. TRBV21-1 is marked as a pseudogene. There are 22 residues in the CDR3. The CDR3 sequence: CASSKTSHRDGQLAGGPDTQYF. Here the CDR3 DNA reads TGTGCCAGCAGCAAAACCTCCCACAGGGACGGGCAACTAGCGGGAGGACCAGATACGCAGTATTTT.

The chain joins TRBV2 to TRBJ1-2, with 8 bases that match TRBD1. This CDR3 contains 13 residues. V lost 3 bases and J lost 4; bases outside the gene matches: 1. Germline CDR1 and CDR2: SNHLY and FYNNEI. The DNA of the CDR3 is TGTGCCAGCAGTGAGACAGGGGCCTATGGCTACACCTTC. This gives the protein CASSETGAYGYTF.

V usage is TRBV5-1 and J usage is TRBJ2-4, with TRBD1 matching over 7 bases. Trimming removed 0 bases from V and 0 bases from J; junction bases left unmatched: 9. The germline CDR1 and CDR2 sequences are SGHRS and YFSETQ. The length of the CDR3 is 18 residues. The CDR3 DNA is TGCGCCAGCAGCTTGGCCCCCGACAGGGATCTAGCCAAAAACATTCAGTACTTC. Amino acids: CASSLAPDRDLAKNIQYF.

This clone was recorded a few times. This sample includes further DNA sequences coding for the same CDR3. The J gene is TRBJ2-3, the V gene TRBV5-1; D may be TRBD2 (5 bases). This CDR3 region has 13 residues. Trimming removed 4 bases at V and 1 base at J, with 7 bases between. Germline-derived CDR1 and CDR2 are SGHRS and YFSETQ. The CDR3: CASSAGGTDTQYF. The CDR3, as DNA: TGCGCCAGCAGCGCCGGGGGCACAGATACGCAGTATTTT. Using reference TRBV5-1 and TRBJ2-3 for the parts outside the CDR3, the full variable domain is KAGVTQTPRYLIKTRGQQVTLSCSPISGHRSVSWYQQTPGQGLQFLFEYFSETQRNKGNFPGRFSGRQFSNSRSEMNVSTLELGDSALYLCASSAGGTDTQYFGPGTRLTVL.

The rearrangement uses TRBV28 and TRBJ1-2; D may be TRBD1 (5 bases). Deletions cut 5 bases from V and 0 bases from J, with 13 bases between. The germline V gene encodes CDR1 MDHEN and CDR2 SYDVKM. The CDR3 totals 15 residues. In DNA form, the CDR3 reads TGTGCCAGCAGTCCACCGACAGCCGCTAACTATGGCTACACCTTC. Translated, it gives CASSPPTAANYGYTF.